One sample yielded the 11 T cell receptor beta chains listed below, sequenced in a study of T cells after yellow fever vaccination (dated by TCRdb to between 2019 and 2020). Sample treatment or condition, as interpreted from the label and publication: live attenuated yellow fever vaccine strain. Libraries were made using 5' RACE. Sequenced using an Illumina HiSeq 2500. TCRdb itself trimmed the public reads at Q25 with fastp, ran MiXCR and retained productive beta chains. Each entry is one CDR3 protein sequence, shown with its most common DNA and genes. Across this sample there are around 67,000 distinct CDR3 sequences, with roughly 6.9% seen only once. The biggest ten clones account for roughly a third of the sample. Sequenced material: CD8+ T cells sorted from PBMCs, taken around 5 days after the first yellow fever vaccination. All receptors derive from a man between 18 and 35 years old who received the YFV17D yellow fever vaccine.

The V call is TRBV9, the J call TRBJ2-7; D gene uncertain. V lost 0 bases to trimming and J lost 0 bases, with 10 bases between them. The CDR3 sequence is 15 residues long. Germline V CDR1 and CDR2: SGDLS, YYNGEE. This chain's CDR3 is CASSVGLGSSYEQYF. In DNA form, the CDR3 reads TGTGCCAGCAGCGTAGGGTTGGGCAGCTCCTACGAGCAGTACTTC.

CDR3 protein: CASSLAVGSYEQYV. The CDR3 DNA is TGTGCCAGCAGCTTAGCCGTGGGGTCCTACGAGCAGTACGTC. The chain employs TRBV11-1 and TRBJ2-7, with D uncertain. Germline V gives CDR1 SGHAT, CDR2 FQDESV (reference sequence). The CDR3 totals 14 residues. V was cut by 0 bases and J by 1 base, with 7 bases left in between.

The table lists this clonotype with many counts. The rearrangement links TRBV10-3 to TRBJ2-5; TRBD2 matches at 9 bases. CDR1 is ENHRY, CDR2 SYGVKD, per germline. The CDR3 totals 15 residues. J lost 5 bases, V lost 3 bases, and 7 bases had no gene match. CDR3 loop: CAISDRAGGRETQYF. As DNA, the CDR3 is TGTGCCATCAGTGATCGAGCGGGGGGCAGGGAGACCCAGTACTTC.

This clonotype was counted ten times or more. The V and J genes are TRBV6-1 and TRBJ1-2; 7 nucleotides agree with TRBD1. Germline V gene lookup returns CDR1 MNHNS and CDR2 SASEGT. After removal of 7 bases from V and 0 bases from J, the junction contained 11 bases not matched to a gene. The CDR3 runs to 16 residues. CDR3 in DNA: TGTGCCAGCATCGCTACAGGGGTAATAGCTAACTATGGCTACACCTTC. Protein product: CASIATGVIANYGYTF.

This clonotype has a count of ten or more. The V gene is TRBV29-1, the J gene TRBJ2-5, with 7 positions matching TRBD1. Germline CDR1 is SQVTM and CDR2 is ANQGSEA. The CDR3 loop spans 15 amino acids. The V gene end was trimmed by 1 base and the J gene end by 2 bases; junction bases not matched to a gene: 7. The CDR3 sequence is CSVEVRGQAQETQYF. CDR3 coding DNA: TGCAGCGTTGAAGTGCGTGGACAGGCACAAGAGACCCAGTACTTC. Full variable domain (missing parts from reference TRBV29-1 and TRBJ2-5): SAVISQKPSRDICQRGTSLTIQCQVDSQVTMMFWYRQQPGQSLTLIATANQGSEATYESGFVIDKFPISRPNLTFSTLTVSNMSPEDSSIYLCSVEVRGQAQETQYFGPGTRLLVL.

This sequence joins TRBV6-5 and TRBJ1-3; 10 bases agree with TRBD1. The germline V gene encodes CDR1 MNHEY and CDR2 SVGAGI. V trimming: 0 bases; J trimming: 5 bases; junction bases outside the gene matches: 4. This CDR3 is built from 16 residues. In nucleotides, the CDR3 is TGTGCCAGCAGTTACTCCGGGACAGGGGATAGAAACACCATATATTTT. Amino acids: CASSYSGTGDRNTIYF.

This clonotype showed up just a few times. At one of its ends the junction is not consistent with the germline gene, which may arise from a read error. This chain uses TRBV12-3 or TRBV12-4 with TRBJ2-5; 12 nucleotides line up with TRBD2. The CDR3 is 18 amino acids. CDR3 in DNA: TGTGCCATCAGTTTACAAGGACTAGCGGGACAAACCGGGGAGACCCAGTACTTC. It translates to CAISLQGLAGQTGETQYF.

A note on this clonotype: A much larger clone lies one base from this, so it may be a read error. V usage is TRBV5-4 and J usage is TRBJ1-1, with D possibly TRBD1 on 5 matching bases. CDR3 length equals 16 residues. The V gene's germline CDR1 is SGHNT and CDR2 YYREEE (reference sequence). The V and J ends lost 4 bases and 1 base respectively, with 17 bases between them. The DNA for the CDR3 is TGTGCCAGCAGCCCCCTCGAGACAAGGGGGAACACTGAAGCTTTCTTT. It is translated as CASSPLETRGNTEAFF.

This clonotype appeared many times. This chain joins TRBV7-9 and TRBJ1-5; D gene uncertain. The CDR3 covers 14 residues. The V and J ends lost 4 bases and 0 bases respectively, with 7 bases between them. Per the germline V gene, CDR1 is SEHNR and CDR2 is FQNEAQ (reference sequence). The CDR3 reads CASSWEDSNQPQHF. In DNA form, the CDR3 reads TGTGCCAGCAGCTGGGAGGATAGCAATCAGCCCCAGCATTTT.

There are a few counts of this clonotype. The genes are TRBV12-3 or TRBV12-4 and TRBJ2-3; 9 bases agree with TRBD1. CDR3 length equals 14 residues. The ends lost 7 bases at V and 3 bases at J; junction bases unmatched: 5. The CDR3 here is CASTLTGGTDTQYF. The CDR3 coding sequence is TGTGCCAGCACCCTGACAGGGGGAACAGATACGCAGTATTTT.

The rearrangement joins TRBV19 to TRBJ1-1; 9 positions match TRBD1. Losses at the gene ends were 11 bases for V and 0 bases for J; bases not matched to a gene: 4. The CDR3 consists of 13 residues. Germline CDR1 is LNHDA and CDR2 is SQIVND (reference sequence). The CDR3 reads CAAQGAMNTEAFF. CDR3 sequence (DNA): TGTGCCGCACAGGGGGCTATGAACACTGAAGCTTTCTTT.